One sample yielded the 19 T cell receptor beta chains listed below, sequenced in a study of CD8 T cells in ankylosing spondylitis. TCRdb processed the 5' RACE reads anew with MiXCR; each CDR3 protein has one entry. This table holds roughly 100,000 distinct CDR3 sequences, about 8.3% found once. Source material: blood, either unsorted or a sorted T cell fraction (not recorded which). The receptors derive from a male donor with ankylosing spondylitis or in good health (not recorded which).

This clonotype has ten or more counts. The chain employs TRBV12-3 or TRBV12-4 and TRBJ2-7, with D tentatively TRBD1 or TRBD2 (5 bases each). There are 13 residues in the CDR3. V dropped 5 bases and J dropped 6 bases, with 14 bases sitting between them. CDR3 DNA sequence: TGTGCCAGCAGTCCCGGGACCCTTTCCGAGCAGTACTTC. This encodes CASSPGTLSEQYF.

As regards this clonotype: This clone may be a read error of a much larger clone one base away. The CDR3 is CASSLERGPVQYF. In DNA, the CDR3 is TGTGCCAGCAGCTTGGAACGTGGGCCTGTGCAGTACTTC. The chain employs TRBV5-6 and TRBJ2-7; D gene unclear. The CDR3 spans 13 residues. Germline CDR1 reads SGHDT; CDR2 reads YYEEEE. V was pared by 0 bases and J by 9 bases, with 13 bases between. Looking up the rest from reference TRBV5-6 and TRBJ2-7 gives the full variable domain: DAGVTQSPTHLIKTRGQQVTLRCSPKSGHDTVSWYQQALGQGPQFIFQYYEEEERQRGNFPDRFSGHQFPNYSSELNVNALLLGDSALYLCASSLERGPVQYFGPGTRLTVT.

This clonotype was seen ten or more times. The rearrangement links TRBV12-3 or TRBV12-4 to TRBJ2-7, with D perhaps matching TRBD1 (5 bases). V lost 5 bases to trimming and J lost 2 bases, with 16 bases between them. This CDR3 spans 15 amino acids. The CDR3 DNA follows: TGTGCCAGCAGTCCCCGTAGGGCCAGGGCCTACGAGCAGTACTTC. It encodes CASSPRRARAYEQYF.

Many counts were recorded for this clonotype. CDR3 nucleotide sequence: TGTGCCAGTAGTCACAAAGGGGTCTTTTACGAGCAGTACTTC. Residues: CASSHKGVFYEQYF. The gene calls are TRBV19 and TRBJ2-7; TRBD1 is a possible D gene (5 bases). Germline V CDR1 and CDR2: LNHDA, SQIVND (reference sequence). V lost 5 bases and J 4 bases, leaving 15 bases between the germline ends. This CDR3 comprises 14 residues.

This clonotype was observed many times. The rearrangement links TRBV12-3 or TRBV12-4 to TRBJ1-5; D remains unclear. There are 15 residues in the CDR3. V was shortened by 4 bases and J by 2 bases, with 12 bases between the two germline ends. CDR3 coding DNA: TGTGCCAGCAGTTCAGCGGGAGTGGGCAATCAGCCCCAGCATTTT. Protein: CASSSAGVGNQPQHF.

CDR3 in amino acids: CASSPLDTLPHQETQYF. The CDR3 nucleotides are TGCGCCAGCAGTCCCTTAGACACCCTACCCCATCAAGAGACCCAGTACTTC. This chain connects TRBV23-1 to TRBJ2-5; no reliable D call. TRBV23-1 is an ORF for which the function is uncertain. There are 17 residues in the CDR3. Trimming took 4 bases from V and 2 from J, leaving 20 bases between them.

This clonotype was counted many times. This sequence joins TRBV12-3 or TRBV12-4 and TRBJ2-7, with a tentative D call TRBD2 (6 bases). The CDR3 is made up of 14 amino acids. V gave up 5 bases and J gave up 3 bases, with 14 bases separating them. Here the CDR3 reads CASSPEAGRYEQYF. CDR3 nucleotide sequence: TGTGCCAGCAGTCCAGAGGCGGGGCGCTACGAGCAGTACTTC.

Only a few counts were recorded for this clonotype. CDR3 residues: CASSLGLAPSETQYF. For the CDR3, the DNA is TGTGCCAGCAGCTTAGGGCTAGCCCCAAGCGAGACCCAGTACTTC. This rearrangement joins TRBV7-3 to TRBJ2-5; D is perhaps TRBD2 (5 bases). V lost 2 bases and J 5 bases, leaving 15 bases between the germline ends. This CDR3 comprises 15 residues. Germline V lookup: CDR1 SGHTA, CDR2 FQGTGA.

The rearrangement joins TRBV7-2 to TRBJ2-7, with 7 bases matching TRBD1. With 5 bases clipped from V and 0 bases from J, the junction kept 7 bases outside the gene matches. The germline V gene has CDR1 SGHTA and CDR2 FQGNSA. The CDR3 loop spans 15 amino acids. CDR3 sequence: CASSLRGLSSYEQYF. The CDR3, as DNA: TGTGCCAGCAGCCTTAGGGGGCTGAGCTCCTACGAGCAGTACTTC.

This clonotype was seen many times. J is TRBJ2-5 and V is TRBV27; D tentatively fits TRBD1 or TRBD2 (5 bases each). Trimming stripped 0 bases from V and 7 bases from J, with 15 bases between. This CDR3 comprises 15 residues. The germline V gene encodes CDR1 MNHEY and CDR2 SMNVEV (reference sequence). The CDR3 region has the DNA TGTGCCAGCAGTTTATCGTCCATGGGGGTTGGGACCCAGTACTTC. This sequence encodes CASSLSSMGVGTQYF.

This clonotype was picked up a small number of times. V and J are TRBV9 and TRBJ2-1; D might be TRBD2 (5 bases). V was trimmed by 0 bases and J by 4 bases, leaving 11 bases between them. In germline, CDR1 is SGDLS, CDR2 YYNGEE. CDR3 length: 15 residues. CDR3 DNA sequence: TGTGCCAGCAGCGTAGCAGGACTCGAGTACAATGAGCAGTTCTTC. Translation gives CASSVAGLEYNEQFF. The whole variable domain, filled in from reference TRBV9 and TRBJ2-1, reads DSGVTQTPKHLITATGQRVTLRCSPRSGDLSVYWYQQSLDQGLQFLIQYYNGEERAKGNILERFSAQQFPDLHSELNLSSLELGDSALYFCASSVAGLEYNEQFFGPGTRLTVL.

This clonotype was found many times. The chain recombines TRBV5-6 with TRBJ1-3; no definite D call. This CDR3 has 14 residues. Trimming took off 1 base at V and 5 bases at J, with 10 bases between the two ends. Germline V gene data show CDR1 as SGHDT and CDR2 as YYEEEE. CDR3 residues: CASSLTSIRNTIYF. The DNA for the CDR3 is TGTGCCAGCAGCTTGACCTCTATCAGAAACACCATATATTTT.

The rearrangement joins TRBV11-2 to TRBJ2-2, with 14 bases lining up with TRBD2. Germline V gene data show CDR1 as SGHAT and CDR2 as FQNNGV. The CDR3 consists of 18 residues. The junction had 9 bases not matched to a gene; V was cut back by 3 bases and J by 6 bases. The CDR3 protein is CASSFQRLAGGLAGELFF. Written as DNA, the CDR3 is TGTGCCAGCAGCTTCCAAAGACTAGCGGGAGGGTTGGCCGGGGAGCTGTTTTTT.

Many counts were recorded for this clonotype. The gene calls are TRBV20-1 and TRBJ1-4; D is ambiguous. CDR3 length: 15 amino acids. V was shortened by 7 bases and J by 0 bases, with 15 bases between the two germline ends. CDR1 and CDR2 from the germline V gene are DFQATT and SNEGSKA (reference sequence). The chain's CDR3 is CSVLWLRATNEKLFF. CDR3 in DNA: TGCAGTGTCCTCTGGCTTAGGGCAACTAATGAAAAACTGTTTTTT.

The sample holds one count of this clonotype. This may stem from a read error, because a much larger clone lies one nucleotide away. In nucleotides, the CDR3 is TGTGCCACTCTAAGGGGTGTGGGCAGTCAGCCCCAGCATTTT. It is translated as CATLRGVGSQPQHF. This sequence joins TRBV6-2 or TRBV6-3 and TRBJ1-5; possibly TRBD1 for D (5 bases). Germline-derived CDR1 and CDR2 are MNHEY and SVGEGT. Trimming stripped 10 bases from V and 6 bases from J, with 19 bases between. This CDR3 region has 14 residues.

This clonotype appeared many times. CDR3 sequence: CASSLRANQPQHF. The CDR3 DNA is TGTGCCAGCAGCTTACGGGCGAATCAGCCCCAGCATTTT. The rearrangement uses TRBV7-9 and TRBJ1-5; D call uncertain. The CDR3 has 13 amino acids. From germline, CDR1 is SEHNR and CDR2 FQNEAQ (reference sequence). V was clipped by 2 bases and J by 4 bases, with 6 bases between them.

This clonotype was detected many times. This chain connects TRBV20-1 to TRBJ1-2, with 9 bases identical to TRBD1. The V gene's germline CDR1 is DFQATT and CDR2 SNEGSKA (reference sequence). V lost 6 bases, J lost 7 bases, and 12 bases stayed unmatched. The CDR3 is made up of 14 amino acids. The CDR3 sequence is CSARRDRATSGYTF. The CDR3 DNA reads TGCAGTGCGCGCCGGGACAGGGCCACGAGTGGCTACACCTTC.

This clonotype was seen at least ten times. The chain couples TRBV12-3 or TRBV12-4 to TRBJ2-7; D is undetermined. Trimming shortened V by 4 bases and J by 3 bases, and 4 bases separated the two germline ends. This CDR3 is 11 amino acids long. CDR3 sequence reads: CASSWSYEQYF. Here the CDR3 DNA reads TGTGCCAGCAGTTGGAGCTACGAGCAGTACTTC.

This clonotype was detected many times. The V and J genes are TRBV5-1 and TRBJ1-4; tentative D call: TRBD1 (6 bases). The germline V gene encodes CDR1 SGHRS and CDR2 YFSETQ. The CDR3 consists of 13 residues. V was pared by 2 bases and J by 8 bases, with 10 bases between. The chain's CDR3 is CASSFQGPEKLFF. The CDR3, as DNA: TGCGCCAGCAGCTTTCAGGGGCCGGAAAAACTGTTTTTT.